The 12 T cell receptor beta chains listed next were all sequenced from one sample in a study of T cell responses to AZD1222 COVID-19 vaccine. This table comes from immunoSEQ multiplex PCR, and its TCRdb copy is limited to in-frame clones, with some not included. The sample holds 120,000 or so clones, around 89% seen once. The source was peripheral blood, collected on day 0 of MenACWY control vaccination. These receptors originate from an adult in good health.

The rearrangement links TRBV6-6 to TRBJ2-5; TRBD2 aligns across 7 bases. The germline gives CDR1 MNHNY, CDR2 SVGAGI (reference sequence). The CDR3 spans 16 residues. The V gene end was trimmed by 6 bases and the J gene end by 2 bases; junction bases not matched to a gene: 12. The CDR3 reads CASRSPPTSHQETQYF. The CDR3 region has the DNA TGTGCCAGCAGATCCCCCCCGACTAGCCATCAAGAGACCCAGTACTTC.

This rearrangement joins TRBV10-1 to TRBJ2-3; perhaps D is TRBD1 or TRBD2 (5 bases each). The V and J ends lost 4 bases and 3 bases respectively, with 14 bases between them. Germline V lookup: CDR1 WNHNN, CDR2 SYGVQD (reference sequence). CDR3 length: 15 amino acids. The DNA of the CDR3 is TGCGCCAGCAGTGCAGAACCGGGACGTACAGATACGCAGTATTTT. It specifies CASSAEPGRTDTQYF.

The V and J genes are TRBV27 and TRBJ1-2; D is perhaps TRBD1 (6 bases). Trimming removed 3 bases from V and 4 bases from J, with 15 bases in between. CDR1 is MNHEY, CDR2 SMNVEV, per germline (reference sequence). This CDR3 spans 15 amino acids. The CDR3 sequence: CASSLAFGQLYGYTF. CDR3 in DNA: TGTGCCAGCAGTTTGGCGTTCGGACAGCTCTATGGCTACACCTTC.

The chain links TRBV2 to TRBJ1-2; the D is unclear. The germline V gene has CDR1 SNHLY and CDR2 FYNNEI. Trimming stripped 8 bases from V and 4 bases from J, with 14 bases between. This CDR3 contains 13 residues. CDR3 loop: CASLRQFIYGYTF. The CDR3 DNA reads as TGTGCCAGCCTTAGGCAGTTTATCTATGGCTACACCTTC.

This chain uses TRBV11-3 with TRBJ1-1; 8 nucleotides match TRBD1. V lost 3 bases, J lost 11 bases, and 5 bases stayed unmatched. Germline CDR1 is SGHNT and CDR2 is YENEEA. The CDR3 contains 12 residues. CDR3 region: CASSLRTGWAFF. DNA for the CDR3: TGTGCCAGCAGCTTGCGGACAGGGTGGGCTTTCTTT.

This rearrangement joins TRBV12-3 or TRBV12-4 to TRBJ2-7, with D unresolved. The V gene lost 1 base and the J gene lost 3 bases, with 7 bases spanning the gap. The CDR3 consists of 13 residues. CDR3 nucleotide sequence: TGTGCCAGCAGTTTAGGTGTTTACTACGAGCAGTACTTC. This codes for CASSLGVYYEQYF.

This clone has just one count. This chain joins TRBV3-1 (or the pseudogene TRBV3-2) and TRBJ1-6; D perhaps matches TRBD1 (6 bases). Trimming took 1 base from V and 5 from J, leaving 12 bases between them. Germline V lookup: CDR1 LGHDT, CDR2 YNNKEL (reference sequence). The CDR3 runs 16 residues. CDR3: CASSQGGAVHNSPLHF. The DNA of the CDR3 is TGTGCCAGCAGCCAAGGGGGGGCTGTCCATAATTCACCCCTCCACTTT.

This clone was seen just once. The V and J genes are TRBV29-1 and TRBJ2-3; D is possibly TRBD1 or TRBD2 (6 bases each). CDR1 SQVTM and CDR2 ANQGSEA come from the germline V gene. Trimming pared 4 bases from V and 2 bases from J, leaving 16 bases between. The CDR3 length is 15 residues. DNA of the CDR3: TGCAGCGTTGTGGGGGGCCTAGCGCACACAGATACGCAGTATTTT. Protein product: CSVVGGLAHTDTQYF.

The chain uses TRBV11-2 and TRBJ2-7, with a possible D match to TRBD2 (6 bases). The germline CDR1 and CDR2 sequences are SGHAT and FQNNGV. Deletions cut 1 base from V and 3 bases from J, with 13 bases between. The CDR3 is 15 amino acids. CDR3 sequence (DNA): TGTGCCAGCAGCTTAGGGGGGGATTATTTCTACGAGCAGTACTTC. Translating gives CASSLGGDYFYEQYF.

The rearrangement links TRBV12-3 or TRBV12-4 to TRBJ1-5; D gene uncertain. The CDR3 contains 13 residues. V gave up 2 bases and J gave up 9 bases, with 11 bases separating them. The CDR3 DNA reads TGTGCCAGCAGTTTACAGGACCGGGGGCCCCAGCATTTT. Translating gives CASSLQDRGPQHF.

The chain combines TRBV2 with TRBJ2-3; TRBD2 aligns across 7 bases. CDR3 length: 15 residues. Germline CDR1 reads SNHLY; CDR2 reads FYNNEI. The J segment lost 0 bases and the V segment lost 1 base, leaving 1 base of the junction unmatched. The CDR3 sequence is CASSEETSSTDTQYF. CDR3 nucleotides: TGTGCCAGCAGTGAAGAGACTAGCAGCACAGATACGCAGTATTTT.

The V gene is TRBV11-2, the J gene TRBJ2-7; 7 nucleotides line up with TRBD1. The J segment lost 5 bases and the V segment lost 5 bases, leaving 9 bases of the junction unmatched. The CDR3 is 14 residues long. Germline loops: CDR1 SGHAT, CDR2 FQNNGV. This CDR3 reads CASSPLTGNNEQYF. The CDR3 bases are TGTGCCAGCAGCCCACTGACAGGGAACAACGAGCAGTACTTC.